The next 12 T cell receptor beta chains were all read from a single sample in a study of regulatory T cells in long-lasting Graves disease. Documented time point: newly diagnosed GD, antithyroid drugs for less than 3 months. The TCR library was made from RNA that had been extracted from PBMCs in TRIzol. Arm-PCR of CDR3 regions and iRepertoire HTBI primers were the basis on which TCR beta libraries were built. MiXCR was run by TCRdb on the multiplex PCR reads, yielding one entry per CDR3 protein. There are 350,000 to 500,000 distinct CDR3 sequences in the sample; around 17% occur only once, and about 10% lies in the top ten. The same specimen was also included in a second study, on T cells in Graves' hyperthyroidism and ophthalmopathy.

The sequences come from peripheral blood mononuclear cells (PBMCs), collected at new diagnosis, from a patient treated with antithyroid drugs. Receptors were obtained from a woman under 40 with Graves disease.

This clonotype was detected many times. V and J are TRBV29-1 and TRBJ2-5, with 9 bases matching TRBD1. This CDR3 comprises 15 residues. V was clipped by 6 bases and J by 1 base; unmatched bases: 9. Per germline, CDR1 SQVTM and CDR2 ANQGSEA. Here the CDR3 DNA reads TGCAGCGTGCACCGGGACAGGGACATCCAAGAGACCCAGTACTTC. Encoded protein: CSVHRDRDIQETQYF. The variable domain in full, completed from reference TRBV29-1 and TRBJ2-5, reads SAVISQKPSRDICQRGTSLTIQCQVDSQVTMMFWYRQQPGQSLTLIATANQGSEATYESGFVIDKFPISRPNLTFSTLTVSNMSPEDSSIYLCSVHRDRDIQETQYFGPGTRLLVL.

This clonotype was found a few times. The chain joins TRBV4-1 to TRBJ2-1; TRBD2 matches 7 bases. Losses at the gene ends were 0 bases for V and 9 bases for J; bases not matched to a gene: 20. The germline V gene encodes CDR1 MGHRA and CDR2 YSYEKL. The CDR3 runs 19 residues. Written as DNA, the CDR3 is TGCGCCAGCAGCCAAGATGCTGGCGGGAGAGTAGGTGCATTGGGTGAGCAGTTCTTC. Translated, it gives CASSQDAGGRVGALGEQFF.

This clonotype was counted at least ten times. The rearrangement uses TRBV11-2 and TRBJ2-7; 10 bases fit TRBD1. The J segment lost 4 bases and the V segment lost 5 bases, leaving 2 bases of the junction unmatched. The CDR3 is made up of 13 amino acids. Germline-derived CDR1 and CDR2 are SGHAT and FQNNGV. CDR3 DNA: TGTGCCAGCAGCCAGGGACAGGGGTACGAGCAGTACTTC. Encoded protein: CASSQGQGYEQYF.

This clonotype was seen only a few times. This chain uses TRBV27 with TRBJ1-2; TRBD1 might be the D (6 bases). Germline lookup yields CDR1 MNHEY and CDR2 SMNVEV (reference sequence). The CDR3 consists of 13 residues. Trimming stripped 4 bases from V and 3 bases from J, with 9 bases between. CDR3: CASSSSGDYGYTF. The CDR3 DNA follows: TGTGCCAGCAGTTCCTCAGGGGACTATGGCTACACCTTC.

Ten or more counts support this clonotype. The chain employs TRBV27 and TRBJ2-1, with D perhaps TRBD1 (5 bases). V was shortened by 5 bases and J by 7 bases, with 15 bases between the two germline ends. CDR1 is MNHEY, CDR2 SMNVEV, per germline (reference sequence). This CDR3 is built from 14 residues. The CDR3 region has the DNA TGTGCCAGCAGTCTACAGGCGTTTACGAATGAGCAGTTCTTC. It is translated as CASSLQAFTNEQFF.

A note on this clonotype: Being one base from a much bigger clone, this may be a read error. The chain has TRBV5-4 and TRBJ2-5; 9 nucleotides line up with TRBD1. The J segment lost 7 bases and the V segment lost 5 bases, leaving 12 bases of the junction unmatched. There are 15 residues in the CDR3. The V gene's germline CDR1 is SGHNT and CDR2 YYREEE (reference sequence). CDR3 bases: TGTGCCAGCAGTTCACGGGACAGGGACCCACGGACCCAGTACTTC. This sequence encodes CASSSRDRDPRTQYF.

To note about this clonotype: A much larger clone lies one base from this, so it may be a read error. V and J are TRBV7-9 and TRBJ1-2, with D uncertain. V lost 5 bases and J lost 0, with 13 bases in between. The CDR3 contains 15 residues. The germline V gene encodes CDR1 SEHNR and CDR2 FQNEAQ (reference sequence). The CDR3 region is CASSPGPSANYGYTF. For the CDR3, the DNA is TGTGCCAGCAGCCCAGGACCTTCAGCTAACTATGGCTACACCTTC.

This clonotype turned up a few times. This rearrangement joins TRBV4-3 to TRBJ1-1, with a tentative D call TRBD1 (5 bases). CDR3 length: 15 residues. The V end lost 5 bases, the J end lost 7 bases, and 20 bases lay between the germline ends. Germline lookup yields CDR1 LGHNA and CDR2 YSLEER. The CDR3 loop reads CASSSSLQGRSEAFF. The CDR3 nucleotides read TGCGCCAGCAGCTCTTCTCTGCAGGGTAGGAGTGAAGCTTTCTTT.

This clonotype showed up many times. The CDR3 region is CASRGLAGVRGYDEQYF. The CDR3 DNA reads TGTGCCAGCAGGGGACTAGCGGGAGTTAGGGGATACGACGAGCAGTACTTC. The chain uses TRBV6-1 and TRBJ2-7; 14 bases line up with TRBD2. Trimming removed 6 bases from V and 5 bases from J; junction bases left unmatched: 12. The CDR3 is 17 residues long. CDR1 MNHNS and CDR2 SASEGT come from the germline V gene.

This clonotype has ten or more counts. The chain combines TRBV5-1 with TRBJ2-3; weak D call: TRBD1 (5 bases). CDR1 and CDR2 from the germline V gene are SGHRS and YFSETQ. There are 17 residues in the CDR3. Trimming left V 2 bases short and J 9 bases short, with 25 bases between. The CDR3 protein is CASSFAPTGPPKGTQYF. DNA for the CDR3: TGCGCCAGCAGCTTCGCCCCTACAGGACCACCGAAGGGGACGCAGTATTTT. The variable domain in full, completed from reference TRBV5-1 and TRBJ2-3, reads KAGVTQTPRYLIKTRGQQVTLSCSPISGHRSVSWYQQTPGQGLQFLFEYFSETQRNKGNFPGRFSGRQFSNSRSEMNVSTLELGDSALYLCASSFAPTGPPKGTQYFGPGTRLTVL.

This clonotype was counted many times. J is TRBJ1-2 and V is TRBV3-1, with D possibly being TRBD1 (6 bases). The CDR3 is 14 residues long. The germline gives CDR1 LGHDT, CDR2 YNNKEL (reference sequence). V was pared by 4 bases and J by 2 bases, with 11 bases between. In DNA, the CDR3 is TGTGCCAGCAGCCGGGGGGGGCGGAACTATGGCTACACCTTC. Residues: CASSRGGRNYGYTF.

A few counts support this clonotype. The rearrangement uses TRBV7-9 and TRBJ1-6; 7 bases align to TRBD1. The CDR3 sequence is 15 residues long. V gave up 5 bases and J gave up 9 bases; unmatched junction bases: 10. Germline V lookup: CDR1 SEHNR, CDR2 FQNEAQ (reference sequence). CDR3 residues: CASSPDRVYGSPLHF. The CDR3 DNA follows: TGTGCCAGCAGCCCCGACAGGGTTTACGGTTCACCCCTCCACTTT.